This TCR beta chain was retrieved from a study of blood T cell repertoires in COVID-19. Background on the study: Samples representing acute and convalescent COVID-19 were sourced from the United States, Italy and Spain. In each case, the material was cDNA or gDNA derived from T cells, B-cell-depleted T cells, or PBMCs.

Original processing notes: Using reference gene primer amplification, nucleated cell counts were estimated. Libraries were prepared by immunoSEQ multiplex PCR; TCRdb keeps only in-frame clonotypes and omits some of them. The V and J calls and clone size come from that table; D and trimming were worked out from the DNA. The repertoire consists of about 300,000 clones, with 88% occurring once and the leading ten covering 6.9%. V lost 7 bases, J lost 6 bases, and 11 bases stayed unmatched. Looked up from germline, CDR1 is SNHLY and CDR2 is FYNNEI. The CDR3 spans 15 residues. J is TRBJ1-5 and V is TRBV2, with 8 bases lining up with TRBD1. This TCR came from a woman in her thirties who had recovered from COVID-19. The source material was peripheral blood. CDR3 sequence: CASTRQGLTVQPQHF. CDR3 nucleotides: TGTGCCAGCACCCGACAGGGGTTAACGGTTCAGCCCCAGCATTTT. Supplemented by reference TRBV2 and TRBJ1-5, the full variable domain reads EPEVTQTPSHQVTQMGQEVILRCVPISNHLYFYWYRQILGQKVEFLVSFYNNEISEKSEIFDDQFSVERPDGSNFTLKIRSTKLEDSAMYFCASTRQGLTVQPQHFGDGTRLSIL.